This record looks at one TCR beta chain sequence and its context. The data were produced by immunoSEQ multiplex PCR, yet TCRdb's version contains in-frame clones alone and is incomplete. The sample carries 400,000 to 500,000 clones, about 88% recorded once. V lost 5 bases to trimming and J lost 9 bases; unmatched junction nucleotides: 5. This CDR3 contains 14 residues. CDR1 MGHDK and CDR2 SYGVNS come from the germline V gene. The data were taken from a study of blood T cell repertoires in COVID-19. Study as a whole: Acute-phase and convalescent COVID-19 samples originated in the United States, Italy and Spain.

This TCR came from a woman aged 18-35 years who had been exposed to COVID-19. The chain joins TRBV25-1 to TRBJ2-1; TRBD2 aligns across 12 bases. Sequenced: PBMCs or T cells enriched from blood (not recorded which). The CDR3 DNA sequence: TGTGCCAGCAGTCCTAGCGGGAGGGCCCCTGAGCAGTTCTTC. This codes for CASSPSGRAPEQFF. Combining the CDR3 with reference TRBV25-1 and TRBJ2-1 gives the whole variable domain EADIYQTPRYLVIGTGKKITLECSQTMGHDKMYWYQQDPGMELHLIHYSYGVNSTEKGDLSSESTVSRIRTEHFPLTLESARPSHTSQYLCASSPSGRAPEQFFGPGTRLTVL.